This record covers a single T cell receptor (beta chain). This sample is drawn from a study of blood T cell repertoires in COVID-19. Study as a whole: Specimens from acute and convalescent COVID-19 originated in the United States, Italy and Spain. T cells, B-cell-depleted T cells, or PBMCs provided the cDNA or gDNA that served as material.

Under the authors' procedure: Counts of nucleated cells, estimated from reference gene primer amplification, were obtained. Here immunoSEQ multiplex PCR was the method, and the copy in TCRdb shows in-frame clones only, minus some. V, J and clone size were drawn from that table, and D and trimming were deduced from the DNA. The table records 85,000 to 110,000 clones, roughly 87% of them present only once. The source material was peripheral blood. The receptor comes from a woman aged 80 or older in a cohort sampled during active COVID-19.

The CDR3 loop is CASSASGTSGNYEQYF. CDR3 bases: TGTGCCAGCAGTGCCTCCGGGACTAGCGGAAACTACGAGCAGTACTTC. The rearrangement links TRBV6-6 to TRBJ2-7; 11 bases agree with TRBD2. V shed 5 bases and J 3 bases; nucleotides not matched to a gene: 9. Germline lookup yields CDR1 MNHNY and CDR2 SVGAGI (reference sequence). The CDR3 loop spans 16 amino acids.